Listed below are T cell receptor beta chains from one sample, sequenced in a study of blood T cell repertoires in COVID-19. Assay: immunoSEQ multiplex PCR; the TCRdb copy retains only in-frame clones and omits some. The repertoire has about 160,000 clones, roughly 89% of them found once; the top ten carry 10% to 13%. Sequencing used peripheral blood. The receptors were gathered from a woman in her 70s with COVID-19, enrolled during active disease. CDR3s include the opening cysteine and the closing phenylalanine or tryptophan. Each record gives: J gene, V gene, clone size, D gene, CDR3 DNA, CDR3 protein. A D gene is named only where the DNA matches it firmly. Size is omitted from some rows. Given values are once, few, many or a class for expanded clones.

j_call: TRBJ2-2; v_call: TRBV6-5; clone_size: NA; d_call: TRBD1; cdr3_nt: TGTGCCAGCAGTTGGACAGGGGGCCACGGGGAGCTGTTTTTT; cdr3_aa: CASSWTGGHGELFF
j_call: TRBJ2-7; v_call: TRBV28; clone_size: once; d_call: TRBD1; cdr3_nt: TGTGCCAGCAGTTTAGGAGGGACAGGGGGGAACGAGCAGTACTTC; cdr3_aa: CASSLGGTGGNEQYF
j_call: TRBJ2-1; v_call: TRBV7-2; clone_size: NA; d_call: NA; cdr3_nt: TGTGCCAGCGCAGTAGGGGGGGCCCGAAATGAGCAGTTCTTC; cdr3_aa: CASAVGGARNEQFF
j_call: TRBJ1-2; v_call: TRBV29-1; clone_size: NA; d_call: NA; cdr3_nt: TGCAGCGTAGACAGTGACTATGGCTACACCTTC; cdr3_aa: CSVDSDYGYTF
j_call: TRBJ1-5; v_call: TRBV15; clone_size: many; d_call: TRBD1; cdr3_nt: TGTGCCACCAGCAGAGCGGCAGGGGGTGCCTATAGCAATCAGCCCCAGCATTTT; cdr3_aa: CATSRAAGGAYSNQPQHF
j_call: TRBJ1-1; v_call: TRBV6-6; clone_size: NA; d_call: TRBD1; cdr3_nt: TGTGCCAGCACTTTAGGTCCTCGGCAGGGGGGCACTGAAGCTTTCTTT; cdr3_aa: CASTLGPRQGGTEAFF
j_call: TRBJ2-7; v_call: TRBV18; clone_size: NA; d_call: TRBD2; cdr3_nt: TGTGCCAGCTCACCGAGCGGGGGGGCTTACGAGCAGTACTTC; cdr3_aa: CASSPSGGAYEQYF
j_call: TRBJ2-7; v_call: TRBV2; clone_size: NA; d_call: NA; cdr3_nt: TGTGCCACCAGGAACTACGACAGCTCCTACGAGCAGTACTTC; cdr3_aa: CATRNYDSSYEQYF
j_call: TRBJ1-2; v_call: TRBV28; clone_size: NA; d_call: NA; cdr3_nt: TGTGCCAGCAGGGCTGGAGGGTGGGGCTACACCTTC; cdr3_aa: CASRAGGWGYTF
j_call: TRBJ2-3; v_call: TRBV7-3; clone_size: NA; d_call: TRBD1; cdr3_nt: TGTGCCAGCAGCCCCCGCGGGCAGGGGGCAGGGTCAGATACGCAGTATTTT; cdr3_aa: CASSPRGQGAGSDTQYF
j_call: TRBJ1-3; v_call: TRBV28; clone_size: NA; d_call: TRBD1; cdr3_nt: TGTGCCAGCAAGGGCAGGGGGCCAGATGGAAACACCATATATTTT; cdr3_aa: CASKGRGPDGNTIYF
j_call: TRBJ2-3; v_call: TRBV9; clone_size: few; d_call: TRBD2; cdr3_nt: TGTGCCAGCAGCGTCTCGCCACCTGGGGGGGGCACAGATACGCAGTATTTT; cdr3_aa: CASSVSPPGGGTDTQYF
j_call: TRBJ2-2; v_call: TRBV7-8; clone_size: NA; d_call: TRBD2; cdr3_nt: TGTGCCAGCAGCTCCTCGGGACTAGCGACCTACACCGGGGAGCTGTTTTTT; cdr3_aa: CASSSSGLATYTGELFF
j_call: TRBJ1-2; v_call: TRBV6-1; clone_size: NA; d_call: NA; cdr3_nt: TGTGCCAGCAGTGAAGCAGGGAGAATCCCTCATGGCTACACCTTC; cdr3_aa: CASSEAGRIPHGYTF
j_call: TRBJ2-2; v_call: TRBV20-1; clone_size: few; d_call: TRBD2; cdr3_nt: TGCAGTGCTAGTAAAATGGGACTAGCGGGGGGGCCCGGGGAGCTGTTTTTT; cdr3_aa: CSASKMGLAGGPGELFF
j_call: TRBJ1-2; v_call: TRBV2; clone_size: NA; d_call: NA; cdr3_nt: TGTGCCAGCAGATCACGGGACTGGACCTATGGCTACACCTTC; cdr3_aa: CASRSRDWTYGYTF
j_call: TRBJ2-4; v_call: TRBV4-1; clone_size: NA; d_call: NA; cdr3_nt: TGCGCCAGCAGCCAGCCCGGCAGGGGAACCAAAAACATTCAGTACTTC; cdr3_aa: CASSQPGRGTKNIQYF
j_call: TRBJ2-7; v_call: TRBV30; clone_size: NA; d_call: TRBD1; cdr3_nt: TGTGCCTGGAGACGGGGCAGGGGGTCCTACGAGCAGTACTTC; cdr3_aa: CAWRRGRGSYEQYF
j_call: TRBJ1-5; v_call: TRBV28; clone_size: NA; d_call: NA; cdr3_nt: TGTGCCAGCAACCCTGGGGGGAGGAATCAGCCCCAGCATTTT; cdr3_aa: CASNPGGRNQPQHF
j_call: TRBJ1-4; v_call: TRBV30; clone_size: NA; d_call: TRBD1; cdr3_nt: TGTGCCTGCCGAACGGGGACAGGGGAAGAAAAACTGTTTTTT; cdr3_aa: CACRTGTGEEKLFF
j_call: TRBJ1-5; v_call: TRBV3-1/TRBV3-2; clone_size: few; d_call: NA; cdr3_nt: TGTGCCAGCAGCCAAGACAGGGCTAGCAATCAGCCCCAGCATTTT; cdr3_aa: CASSQDRASNQPQHF
j_call: TRBJ2-7; v_call: TRBV5-1; clone_size: NA; d_call: NA; cdr3_nt: TGCGCCAGCAGCTTGAGGCAGGGGCCTTCCTACGAGCAGTACTTC; cdr3_aa: CASSLRQGPSYEQYF